These 20 T cell receptor beta chains came from one sample sequenced in a study of T cells in Graves' hyperthyroidism and ophthalmopathy. Researchers took RNA transcripts and amplified the TCR beta CDR3 regions from them. The HTBI primer set drove a first-round RT-PCR of the TCR CDR3. TCRdb ran MiXCR on the multiplex PCR reads and lists one entry per CDR3 protein. The sample yields hundreds of thousands of distinct CDR3 sequences, around 39% seen once. Sequencing input: blood. The receptors shown here come from a man younger than 30 with Graves' hyperthyroidism.

The gene calls are TRBV6-6 and TRBJ1-2, with TRBD1 matching 9 bases. Trimming cost V 5 bases and J 6 bases; bases outside gene matches: 10. This CDR3 is built from 15 residues. Germline CDR1 MNHNY, CDR2 SVGAGI (reference sequence). The chain's CDR3 is CASSKFPGQGDGYTF. CDR3 DNA sequence: TGTGCCAGCAGTAAATTTCCGGGACAGGGAGATGGCTACACCTTC.

CDR3: CASSHEGQGRAGSNQPQHF. The CDR3 coding sequence is TGTGCCAGCAGCCATGAGGGGCAGGGGAGGGCAGGGAGCAATCAGCCCCAGCATTTT. This chain connects TRBV4-2 to TRBJ1-5; a possible D gene is TRBD1 (6 bases). CDR3 length: 19 amino acids. Germline CDR1 and CDR2: LGHNA and YNFKEQ. V was pared by 3 bases and J by 1 base, with 22 bases between.

In this sample, this clonotype turned up once. This CDR3 reads CASSEEGAVNSPLHF. CDR3 nucleotide sequence: TGTGCCAGCAGTGAAGAGGGGGCAGTTAATTCACCCCTCCACTTT. The chain recombines TRBV2 with TRBJ1-6; TRBD1 aligns across 7 bases. The CDR3 contains 15 residues. Germline lookup yields CDR1 SNHLY and CDR2 FYNNEI. Trimming cost V 1 base and J 6 bases; bases outside gene matches: 3.

This clonotype has just a few counts. The V call is TRBV20-1, the J call TRBJ2-7, with no clear D. Germline CDR1 DFQATT, CDR2 SNEGSKA (reference sequence). With 1 base removed from V and 0 bases from J, the gap between germline ends came to 16 bases. The CDR3 contains 16 residues. This chain's CDR3 is CSARALTSLSSYEQYF. CDR3 DNA sequence: TGCAGTGCTAGAGCCCTGACTTCCCTGAGCTCCTACGAGCAGTACTTC.

The genes are TRBV7-9 and TRBJ2-5, with 14 bases matching TRBD2. This CDR3 has 20 residues. The germline CDR1 and CDR2 sequences are SEHNR and FQNEAQ (reference sequence). With 5 bases clipped from V and 2 bases from J, the junction kept 16 bases outside the gene matches. The CDR3 loop is CASSAATGTGLAGGQETQYF. In DNA, the CDR3 is TGTGCCAGCAGCGCCGCGACAGGGACCGGACTAGCGGGAGGTCAAGAGACCCAGTACTTC.

This clonotype was detected many times. The chain has TRBV7-9 and TRBJ1-4; TRBD1 matches at 8 bases. With 5 bases clipped from V and 8 bases from J, the junction kept 13 bases outside the gene matches. The CDR3 is 16 amino acids. The V gene's germline CDR1 is SEHNR and CDR2 FQNEAQ (reference sequence). The CDR3: CASSQGAGGPREKLFF. CDR3 nucleotide sequence: TGTGCCAGCAGCCAGGGGGCCGGCGGCCCTCGGGAAAAACTGTTTTTT. Variable domain in full (rest from reference TRBV7-9 and TRBJ1-4): DTGVSQNPRHKITKRGQNVTFRCDPISEHNRLYWYRQTLGQGPEFLTYFQNEAQLEKSRLLSDRFSAERPKGSFSTLEIQRTEQGDSAMYLCASSQGAGGPREKLFFGSGTQLSVL.

The chain couples TRBV6-1 to TRBJ2-7; 7 bases align to TRBD2. With 11 bases clipped from V and 3 bases from J, the junction kept 13 bases outside the gene matches. In germline, CDR1 is MNHNS, CDR2 SASEGT. The CDR3 runs to 14 residues. In DNA, the CDR3 is TGTGCCTCCAGGGAGGGAACCCTGGGCTACGAGCAGTACTTC. It codes for CASREGTLGYEQYF.

This clonotype was seen ten or more times. The rearrangement joins TRBV25-1 to TRBJ1-6; D gene unclear. CDR3 length: 15 amino acids. Germline loops: CDR1 MGHDK, CDR2 SYGVNS. The V and J ends lost 6 bases and 0 bases respectively, with 9 bases between them. CDR3 nucleotide sequence: TGTGCCAGCAGCCGCGACAACTCCTATAATTCACCCCTCCACTTT. It encodes CASSRDNSYNSPLHF.

The chain joins TRBV2 to TRBJ2-7, with 8 nucleotides matching TRBD1. CDR1 is SNHLY, CDR2 FYNNEI, per germline. V trimming: 11 bases; J trimming: 5 bases; junction bases outside the gene matches: 11. The length of the CDR3 is 13 residues. CDR3 sequence reads: CAGADRVDDEQYF. The CDR3 DNA reads as TGTGCCGGGGCGGACAGGGTCGACGACGAGCAGTACTTC.

This clonotype was counted at least ten times. The V gene is TRBV2, the J gene TRBJ2-2; TRBD1 or TRBD2 may be the D gene (5 bases each). Trimming left V 7 bases short and J 6 bases short, with 12 bases between. Germline V gene data show CDR1 as SNHLY and CDR2 as FYNNEI. This CDR3 has 13 residues. CDR3 sequence: CASTAGRAGELFF. Written as DNA, the CDR3 is TGTGCCAGCACGGCAGGGCGGGCCGGGGAGCTGTTTTTT.

The V and J genes are TRBV7-2 and TRBJ1-5; D is possibly TRBD1 (5 bases). The CDR3 spans 14 residues. V was trimmed by 1 base and J by 7 bases, leaving 11 bases between them. CDR1 and CDR2 (germline): SGHTA, FQGNSA. DNA of the CDR3: TGTGCCAGCAGCTTAGTTCAGGGTAAGCAGCCCCAGCATTTT. Its translation: CASSLVQGKQPQHF.

Of note for this clonotype: This may stem from a read error, because a much larger clone lies one nucleotide away. This sequence joins TRBV7-6 and TRBJ2-7; 9 bases line up with TRBD1. Trimming removed 5 bases from V and 1 base from J; junction bases left unmatched: 12. The CDR3 spans 17 residues. The germline V gene has CDR1 SGHVS and CDR2 FNYEAQ. Here the CDR3 DNA reads TGTGCCAGCAGCAGAGGACCCACGGGACAGGGTTCCTACGAGCAGTACTTC. This sequence encodes CASSRGPTGQGSYEQYF.

This clonotype was observed a single time. V gene TRBV7-4 combines with J gene TRBJ1-5; weak D call: TRBD1 (6 bases). Germline CDR1 SGHVT, CDR2 SQSDAQ. There are 16 residues in the CDR3. Trimming removed 5 bases at V and 0 bases at J, with 14 bases between. CDR3 sequence reads: CASSRGGSYSNQPQHF. The CDR3 coding sequence is TGTGCCAGCAGCCGGGGGGGCAGTTATAGCAATCAGCCCCAGCATTTT.

This sequence joins TRBV20-1 and TRBJ1-5; possible D gene TRBD1, 6 bases. There are 13 residues in the CDR3. From germline, CDR1 is DFQATT and CDR2 SNEGSKA (reference sequence). The CDR3: CSANPGTSQDPHF. In nucleotides, the CDR3 is TGCAGCGCAAACCCGGGGACATCTCAAGATCCACATTTT.

This clonotype was observed many times. J is TRBJ1-2 and V is TRBV2; 7 bases are a match to TRBD1. Germline values: CDR1 SNHLY, CDR2 FYNNEI. V was pared by 6 bases and J by 5 bases, with 9 bases of the junction left unmatched. The CDR3 consists of 14 residues. CDR3 sequence reads: CASRVTGTAYGYTF. In DNA form, the CDR3 reads TGTGCCAGCAGAGTCACCGGGACAGCTTATGGCTACACCTTC.

The chain recombines TRBV12-3 or TRBV12-4 with TRBJ1-5, with 10 bases that match TRBD1. The CDR3 sequence is 16 residues long. The ends lost 5 bases at V and 4 bases at J; junction bases unmatched: 8. CDR3 loop: CASSLDWTGGNQPQHF. The DNA of the CDR3 is TGTGCCAGCAGTCTCGACTGGACAGGGGGGAATCAGCCCCAGCATTTT.

V is TRBV12-3 or TRBV12-4 and J is TRBJ1-5, with D maybe TRBD1 (6 bases). The CDR3 covers 17 residues. V lost 4 bases to trimming and J lost 1 base, with 17 bases between them. CDR3 bases: TGTGCCAGCAGTTCTGTAAAAGGGGGGTACAGCAATCAGCCCCAGCATTTT. This gives the protein CASSSVKGGYSNQPQHF.

The chain recombines TRBV5-5 with TRBJ1-2; TRBD1 agrees at 8 bases. The germline V gene encodes CDR1 SGHKS and CDR2 YYEKEE (reference sequence). The CDR3 covers 15 residues. V gave up 6 bases and J gave up 1 base; unmatched junction bases: 8. The CDR3 loop is CASTESGQDNYGYTF. For the CDR3, the DNA is TGTGCCAGCACCGAGTCGGGACAGGATAACTATGGCTACACCTTC.

V gene TRBV29-1 combines with J gene TRBJ2-7; 7 positions agree with TRBD1. The CDR3 covers 13 residues. Per germline, CDR1 SQVTM and CDR2 ANQGSEA. The CDR3 is CSLVGGDSYEQYF. The CDR3, as DNA: TGCAGTTTAGTAGGGGGCGACTCCTACGAGCAGTACTTC.

Remarks on this clonotype: This clone may be a read error of a much larger clone one base away. This rearrangement joins TRBV6-6 to TRBJ1-1; D ambiguous. This CDR3 spans 13 amino acids. Trimming took 6 bases from V and 4 from J, leaving 12 bases between them. The germline V gene has CDR1 MNHNY and CDR2 SVGAGI (reference sequence). The DNA of the CDR3 is TGTGCCAGCAGCCAGAGGGAGAGCACTGAAGCTTTCTTT. Translated: CASSQRESTEAFF.